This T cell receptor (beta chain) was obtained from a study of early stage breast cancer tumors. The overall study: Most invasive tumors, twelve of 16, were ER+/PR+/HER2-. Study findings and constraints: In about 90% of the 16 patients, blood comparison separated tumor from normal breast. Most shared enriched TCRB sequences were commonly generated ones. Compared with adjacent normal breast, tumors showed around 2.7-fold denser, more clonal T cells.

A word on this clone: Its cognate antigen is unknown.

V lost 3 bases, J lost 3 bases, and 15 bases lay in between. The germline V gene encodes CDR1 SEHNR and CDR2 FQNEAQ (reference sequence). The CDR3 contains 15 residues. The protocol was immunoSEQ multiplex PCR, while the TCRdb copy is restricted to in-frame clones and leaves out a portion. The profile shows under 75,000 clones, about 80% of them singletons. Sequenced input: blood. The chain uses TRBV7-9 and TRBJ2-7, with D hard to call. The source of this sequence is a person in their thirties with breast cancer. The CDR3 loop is CASSFSRPSFYEQYF. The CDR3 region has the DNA TGTGCCAGCAGCTTTAGTCGGCCCTCGTTCTACGAGCAGTACTTC.